The 2 T cell receptor beta chains in this list originate from one sample, sequenced in a study of cytomegalovirus exposure and HLA in healthy donors. Data came from immunoSEQ multiplex PCR; TCRdb stores just in-frame clones and leaves some out. The sample carries 250,000 to 350,000 clones, over 75% recorded once. The sequenced sample consisted of PBMCs. These receptors were collected from a woman aged 18-29 years in good health and CMV-seronegative.

For this clone: The same CDR3 can be traced to other DNA sequences in this sample. CDR3 in DNA: TGTGCCAGCAGTTACTCTGGGACAGGGATCTATGGCTACACCTTC. It codes for CASSYSGTGIYGYTF. The gene calls are TRBV6-5 and TRBJ1-2; 9 nucleotides line up with TRBD1. This CDR3 comprises 15 residues. V trimming: 0 bases; J trimming: 4 bases; junction bases outside the gene matches: 3. CDR1 and CDR2 from the germline V gene are MNHEY and SVGAGI.

The chain recombines TRBV7-8 with TRBJ2-5; possible D gene TRBD1, 6 bases. Germline CDR1 is SGHVS and CDR2 is FQNEAQ. The CDR3 is 15 amino acids. V lost 0 bases and J lost 5, with 13 bases in between. CDR3 in amino acids: CASSLAWGLKETQYF. In nucleotides, the CDR3 is TGTGCCAGCAGCTTAGCGTGGGGGCTCAAGGAGACCCAGTACTTC.